The TCR beta chain under discussion was sequenced for a study of cytomegalovirus exposure and HLA in healthy donors. The study's findings and limits: The authors later linked a missense DCLRE1C variant to TCR beta V- and J-gene trimming. Later on, an analysis tied under 20,000 TCR beta sequences to HLA alleles at 0.05 false discovery rate. Donors were assumed by presence/absence analyses to have roughly uniform sequencing depth.

With regard to this clone: Its antigen is as yet unknown.

Use of 60 Vbeta and 13 Jbeta primers characterized the PCR. Some clones are missing from TCRdb's copy, which holds only in-frame ones; the method was immunoSEQ multiplex PCR. This sample yields about 99,000 clones, of which about 9.5% are seen a single time; 5.8% belongs to the top ten. The sequencing sample was made of PBMCs. The sequence was obtained from a middle-aged man in good health and CMV-seropositive.

The CDR3 reads CASSFLAGADTQYF. In nucleotides, the CDR3 is TGTGCCAGCAGCTTTTTAGCGGGGGCAGATACGCAGTATTTT. The chain recombines TRBV7-3 with TRBJ2-3; 9 bases align to TRBD2. The CDR3 sequence is 14 residues long. V lost 3 bases to trimming and J lost 4 bases; unmatched junction nucleotides: 2. CDR1 SGHTA and CDR2 FQGTGA come from the germline V gene.